This is a list of T cell receptor beta chains from one sample in a study of blood T cell repertoires in COVID-19. TCRdb keeps only in-frame clones here, not all; method: immunoSEQ multiplex PCR. Here the sample spans nearly 200,000 clones, roughly 90% being singletons. Sequenced material: PBMCs or T cells enriched from blood (not recorded which). The origin of the receptors is a woman aged 18 to 35 who had recovered from COVID-19. Each CDR3 is given with its conserved first and last residue. The order of the fields is D gene, CDR3 length, V gene, J gene, clone size, CDR3 protein, CDR3 DNA. A D gene is named only where the DNA matches it firmly. Size is stated for part of the rows, as once, few or many counts, or as a class when the clone is expanded.

d_gene: TRBD2; len: 15; v_gene: TRBV11-2; j_gene: TRBJ2-3; abundance: -; CDR3aa: CASSFRGGATDTQYF; CDR3nt: TGTGCCAGCAGCTTCCGGGGGGGCGCCACAGATACGCAGTATTTT
d_gene: -; len: 12; v_gene: TRBV28; j_gene: TRBJ2-1; abundance: -; CDR3aa: CASSLRGNEQFF; CDR3nt: TGTGCCAGCAGTTTACGGGGGAATGAGCAGTTCTTC
d_gene: -; len: 16; v_gene: TRBV10-3; j_gene: TRBJ1-6; abundance: -; CDR3aa: CAISEGGSSYNSPLHF; CDR3nt: TGTGCCATCAGTGAAGGAGGGAGCTCCTATAATTCACCCCTCCACTTT
d_gene: TRBD1; len: 15; v_gene: TRBV5-8; j_gene: TRBJ2-7; abundance: -; CDR3aa: CASSSRDRGPYEQYF; CDR3nt: TGTGCCAGCAGCTCGCGGGACAGGGGTCCCTACGAGCAGTACTTC
d_gene: -; len: 14; v_gene: TRBV2; j_gene: TRBJ1-6; abundance: -; CDR3aa: CASRVLQNNSPLHF; CDR3nt: TGTGCCAGCAGGGTCTTACAGAACAATTCACCCCTCCACTTT
d_gene: -; len: 14; v_gene: TRBV27; j_gene: TRBJ2-3; abundance: -; CDR3aa: CASSRLGPTDTQYF; CDR3nt: TGTGCCAGCAGCCGACTAGGGCCCACAGATACGCAGTATTTT
d_gene: -; len: 14; v_gene: TRBV6-5; j_gene: TRBJ1-5; abundance: -; CDR3aa: CAISPRDSNQPQHF; CDR3nt: TGTGCCATTTCTCCCAGGGATAGCAATCAGCCCCAGCATTTT
d_gene: -; len: 13; v_gene: TRBV6-6; j_gene: TRBJ1-6; abundance: -; CDR3aa: CASSYRDNSPLHF; CDR3nt: TGTGCCAGCAGTTACCGGGATAATTCACCCCTCCACTTT
d_gene: -; len: 17; v_gene: TRBV5-1; j_gene: TRBJ1-6; abundance: -; CDR3aa: CASSLQALGSYNSPLHF; CDR3nt: TGCGCCAGCAGCTTGCAGGCGCTGGGCTCCTATAATTCACCCCTCCACTTT
d_gene: -; len: 13; v_gene: TRBV7-2; j_gene: TRBJ2-3; abundance: -; CDR3aa: CASSFAGSDTQYF; CDR3nt: TGTGCCAGCAGCTTCGCGGGATCCGATACGCAGTATTTT
d_gene: TRBD1; len: 16; v_gene: TRBV3-1/TRBV3-2; j_gene: TRBJ1-6; abundance: -; CDR3aa: CASSRQVGGQSSPLHF; CDR3nt: TGTGCCAGCAGCCGACAAGTAGGGGGACAGAGCTCACCCCTCCACTTT
d_gene: TRBD1; len: 14; v_gene: TRBV9; j_gene: TRBJ1-1; abundance: -; CDR3aa: CASSVQGANTEAFF; CDR3nt: TGTGCCAGCAGCGTCCAGGGGGCCAACACTGAAGCTTTCTTT
d_gene: -; len: 12; v_gene: TRBV5-1; j_gene: TRBJ2-3; abundance: -; CDR3aa: CASSSVADTQYF; CDR3nt: TGCGCCAGCAGCTCGGTGGCAGATACGCAGTATTTT
d_gene: TRBD1; len: 14; v_gene: TRBV30; j_gene: TRBJ2-1; abundance: -; CDR3aa: CALRTGQGYNEQFF; CDR3nt: TGTGCCTTAAGAACGGGACAGGGGTACAATGAGCAGTTCTTC
d_gene: -; len: 14; v_gene: TRBV9; j_gene: TRBJ2-3; abundance: -; CDR3aa: CASAIGGGTDTQYF; CDR3nt: TGTGCCAGCGCCATAGGGGGAGGCACAGATACGCAGTATTTT
d_gene: TRBD1; len: 13; v_gene: TRBV7-9; j_gene: TRBJ2-5; abundance: -; CDR3aa: CAGQTGGEETQYF; CDR3nt: TGTGCCGGTCAGACAGGGGGGGAAGAGACCCAGTACTTC
d_gene: TRBD1; len: 15; v_gene: TRBV4-1; j_gene: TRBJ2-7; abundance: -; CDR3aa: CASSLRTGGYYEQYF; CDR3nt: TGCGCCAGCAGCCTAAGGACAGGGGGCTACTACGAGCAGTACTTC
d_gene: -; len: 14; v_gene: TRBV4-2; j_gene: TRBJ2-7; abundance: -; CDR3aa: CASSQDGLAYEQYF; CDR3nt: TGTGCCAGCAGCCAAGATGGCCTAGCTTACGAGCAGTACTTC
d_gene: -; len: 17; v_gene: TRBV5-1; j_gene: TRBJ1-5; abundance: -; CDR3aa: CASSLESTSEGNQPQHF; CDR3nt: TGCGCCAGCAGCTTGGAGTCCACCTCGGAGGGCAATCAGCCCCAGCATTTT
d_gene: -; len: 15; v_gene: TRBV4-1; j_gene: TRBJ2-6; abundance: -; CDR3aa: CASSRAVAGANVLTF; CDR3nt: TGCGCCAGCAGCCGCGCGGTGGCTGGGGCCAACGTCCTGACTTTC
d_gene: TRBD1; len: 13; v_gene: TRBV30; j_gene: TRBJ1-1; abundance: -; CDR3aa: CAWSRGLDTEAFF; CDR3nt: TGTGCCTGGAGCAGGGGGCTCGACACTGAAGCTTTCTTT
d_gene: -; len: 16; v_gene: TRBV3-1/TRBV3-2; j_gene: TRBJ2-7; abundance: once; CDR3aa: CASSPLTRLAVHEQYF; CDR3nt: TGTGCCAGCAGCCCACTCACCCGGCTAGCAGTCCACGAGCAGTACTTC
d_gene: TRBD2; len: 18; v_gene: TRBV7-7; j_gene: TRBJ2-5; abundance: -; CDR3aa: CASSLEFSGGGHQETQYF; CDR3nt: TGTGCCAGCAGCTTAGAATTCAGCGGCGGGGGGCACCAAGAGACCCAGTACTTC
d_gene: -; len: 13; v_gene: TRBV28; j_gene: TRBJ2-2; abundance: -; CDR3aa: CASSPANTGELFF; CDR3nt: TGTGCCAGCAGTCCGGCGAACACCGGGGAGCTGTTTTTT
d_gene: TRBD2; len: 13; v_gene: TRBV6-5; j_gene: TRBJ2-5; abundance: few; CDR3aa: CASSLAVQETQYF; CDR3nt: TGTGCCAGCAGCCTAGCGGTTCAAGAGACCCAGTACTTC
d_gene: TRBD2; len: 19; v_gene: TRBV20-1; j_gene: TRBJ2-4; abundance: -; CDR3aa: CSASGFASGAPLAKNIQYF; CDR3nt: TGCAGTGCTAGTGGGTTCGCTAGCGGGGCACCTCTAGCCAAAAACATTCAGTACTTC
d_gene: -; len: 17; v_gene: TRBV5-6; j_gene: TRBJ2-3; abundance: -; CDR3aa: CASSLPNTGVTTDTQYF; CDR3nt: TGTGCCAGCAGCTTGCCGAATACCGGGGTTACCACAGATACGCAGTATTTT
d_gene: TRBD1; len: 14; v_gene: TRBV5-5; j_gene: TRBJ1-2; abundance: -; CDR3aa: CASRAGTGNYGYTF; CDR3nt: TGTGCCAGCAGAGCCGGGACAGGGAACTATGGCTACACCTTC
d_gene: TRBD2; len: 16; v_gene: TRBV30; j_gene: TRBJ2-1; abundance: -; CDR3aa: CAWSIRLAGLGNEQFF; CDR3nt: TGTGCCTGGAGTATTAGACTAGCGGGGTTGGGCAATGAGCAGTTCTTC
d_gene: -; len: 14; v_gene: TRBV28; j_gene: TRBJ1-4; abundance: -; CDR3aa: CASGLQGSREKLFF; CDR3nt: TGTGCCAGCGGGTTACAGGGTTCCAGGGAAAAACTGTTTTTT
d_gene: TRBD1; len: 17; v_gene: TRBV27; j_gene: TRBJ1-2; abundance: -; CDR3aa: CASASPNRDSPNYGYTF; CDR3nt: TGTGCCAGCGCGAGCCCTAACCGGGACAGCCCTAACTATGGCTACACCTTC
d_gene: -; len: 13; v_gene: TRBV10-3; j_gene: TRBJ1-2; abundance: -; CDR3aa: CAIRPDSIYGYTF; CDR3nt: TGTGCCATCAGGCCCGACAGTATCTATGGCTACACCTTC
d_gene: TRBD1; len: 15; v_gene: TRBV2; j_gene: TRBJ2-2; abundance: -; CDR3aa: CASSRDRGADGELFF; CDR3nt: TGTGCCAGCAGTCGCGACAGGGGCGCGGACGGGGAGCTGTTTTTT
d_gene: TRBD1; len: 16; v_gene: TRBV3-1/TRBV3-2; j_gene: TRBJ1-6; abundance: -; CDR3aa: CASSPEGALKNSPLHF; CDR3nt: TGTGCCAGCAGCCCGGAGGGGGCGCTAAAAAATTCACCCCTCCACTTT
d_gene: -; len: 13; v_gene: TRBV14; j_gene: TRBJ1-5; abundance: -; CDR3aa: CATETGINKPQHF; CDR3nt: TGTGCCACAGAAACAGGGATCAATAAGCCCCAGCATTTT
d_gene: -; len: 14; v_gene: TRBV6-6; j_gene: TRBJ2-7; abundance: -; CDR3aa: CASSYNQASYEQYF; CDR3nt: TGTGCCAGCAGTTACAACCAGGCTTCCTACGAGCAGTACTTC
d_gene: -; len: 16; v_gene: TRBV6-5; j_gene: TRBJ2-3; abundance: once; CDR3aa: CASSYSWRGITDTQYF; CDR3nt: TGTGCCAGCAGTTACAGTTGGCGGGGCATCACAGATACGCAGTATTTT
d_gene: TRBD1; len: 15; v_gene: TRBV11-2; j_gene: TRBJ2-7; abundance: -; CDR3aa: CASSLNRGYPYEQYF; CDR3nt: TGTGCCAGCAGCTTAAACAGGGGGTACCCCTACGAGCAGTACTTC
d_gene: -; len: 13; v_gene: TRBV9; j_gene: TRBJ1-2; abundance: -; CDR3aa: CASGATGSGGYTF; CDR3nt: TGTGCCAGCGGAGCTACAGGGTCCGGTGGCTACACCTTC
d_gene: TRBD1; len: 16; v_gene: TRBV4-1; j_gene: TRBJ2-7; abundance: -; CDR3aa: CASSPHRDRGGDEQYF; CDR3nt: TGCGCCAGCAGCCCCCACCGGGACAGGGGGGGGGACGAGCAGTACTTC
d_gene: -; len: 13; v_gene: TRBV14; j_gene: TRBJ1-5; abundance: -; CDR3aa: CASSQAGQEAGHF; CDR3nt: TGTGCCAGCAGCCAAGCCGGCCAGGAGGCCGGACATTTT
d_gene: -; len: 14; v_gene: TRBV7-9; j_gene: TRBJ2-5; abundance: -; CDR3aa: CASSLGGRGETQYF; CDR3nt: TGTGCCAGCAGCTTGGGGGGGCGAGGAGAGACCCAGTACTTC
d_gene: TRBD1; len: 15; v_gene: TRBV2; j_gene: TRBJ1-4; abundance: -; CDR3aa: CASSQGAPASGKLFF; CDR3nt: TGTGCCAGCAGCCAGGGGGCCCCTGCTTCTGGAAAACTGTTTTTT
d_gene: -; len: 15; v_gene: TRBV7-3; j_gene: TRBJ2-2; abundance: -; CDR3aa: CASSHPTESTGELFF; CDR3nt: TGTGCCAGCAGCCACCCGACAGAGAGCACCGGGGAGCTGTTTTTT
d_gene: -; len: 12; v_gene: TRBV19; j_gene: TRBJ1-2; abundance: -; CDR3aa: CASSIGGQGYTF; CDR3nt: TGTGCCAGTAGTATCGGAGGGCAGGGCTACACCTTC
d_gene: TRBD1; len: 17; v_gene: TRBV5-1; j_gene: TRBJ1-6; abundance: few; CDR3aa: CASSFGRGYSYNSPLHF; CDR3nt: TGCGCCAGCAGCTTTGGCAGGGGGTACTCCTATAATTCACCCCTCCACTTT
d_gene: -; len: 17; v_gene: TRBV28; j_gene: TRBJ2-2; abundance: -; CDR3aa: CASSLVRQPSPPGELFF; CDR3nt: TGTGCCAGCAGTTTAGTCCGTCAGCCTAGTCCCCCCGGGGAGCTGTTTTTT
d_gene: -; len: 14; v_gene: TRBV18; j_gene: TRBJ1-1; abundance: -; CDR3aa: CASSPSRSGAEAFF; CDR3nt: TGTGCCAGCTCACCCTCAAGGTCGGGGGCTGAAGCTTTCTTT
d_gene: TRBD1; len: 14; v_gene: TRBV27; j_gene: TRBJ1-1; abundance: -; CDR3aa: CASSLNRGYTEAFF; CDR3nt: TGTGCCAGCAGTTTAAACAGGGGATACACTGAAGCTTTCTTT
d_gene: TRBD1; len: 15; v_gene: TRBV6-1; j_gene: TRBJ2-5; abundance: -; CDR3aa: CASSDPAGGGKTQYF; CDR3nt: TGTGCCAGCAGTGACCCGGCAGGGGGCGGGAAGACCCAGTACTTC
d_gene: -; len: 16; v_gene: TRBV5-1; j_gene: TRBJ2-3; abundance: -; CDR3aa: CASSLAYRLVADTQYF; CDR3nt: TGCGCCAGCAGCTTGGCATACAGATTGGTTGCAGATACGCAGTATTTT
d_gene: -; len: 13; v_gene: TRBV29-1; j_gene: TRBJ1-1; abundance: -; CDR3aa: CSAERELNTEAFF; CDR3nt: TGCAGCGCAGAGAGGGAGTTGAACACTGAAGCTTTCTTT
d_gene: -; len: 15; v_gene: TRBV28; j_gene: TRBJ2-3; abundance: -; CDR3aa: CASSPGQRRADTQYF; CDR3nt: TGTGCCAGCAGTCCCGGACAGAGGAGAGCAGATACGCAGTATTTT
d_gene: -; len: 13; v_gene: TRBV3-1/TRBV3-2; j_gene: TRBJ1-2; abundance: -; CDR3aa: CASSQTEFYGYTF; CDR3nt: TGTGCCAGCAGCCAGACGGAGTTCTATGGCTACACCTTC
d_gene: -; len: 11; v_gene: TRBV23-1; j_gene: TRBJ1-2; abundance: -; CDR3aa: CASRDTYGYTF; CDR3nt: TGCGCCAGCCGGGACACCTATGGCTACACCTTC
d_gene: -; len: 14; v_gene: TRBV7-8; j_gene: TRBJ1-2; abundance: -; CDR3aa: CASSRYGADYGYTF; CDR3nt: TGTGCCAGCAGCCGATATGGGGCCGACTATGGCTACACCTTC
d_gene: -; len: 10; v_gene: TRBV30; j_gene: TRBJ2-7; abundance: -; CDR3aa: CAWGYYEQYF; CDR3nt: TGTGCCTGGGGATACTACGAGCAGTACTTC
d_gene: TRBD1; len: 15; v_gene: TRBV15; j_gene: TRBJ1-1; abundance: -; CDR3aa: CATSNHRGANTEAFF; CDR3nt: TGTGCCACCAGCAATCACAGGGGGGCAAACACTGAAGCTTTCTTT
d_gene: -; len: 12; v_gene: TRBV9; j_gene: TRBJ1-1; abundance: -; CDR3aa: CASAGFGTEAFF; CDR3nt: TGTGCCAGCGCAGGGTTTGGCACTGAAGCTTTCTTT
d_gene: -; len: 16; v_gene: TRBV18; j_gene: TRBJ1-1; abundance: -; CDR3aa: CASSPSLWGPGTEAFF; CDR3nt: TGTGCCAGCTCACCATCCCTCTGGGGGCCTGGAACTGAAGCTTTCTTT